Sequencing of this T cell receptor (beta chain) was carried out in a study of blood T cells in healthy people across ages. Study details: Template switching retrieved approximately one barcoded beta molecule for each two T cells. Findings and caveats of the study: Bulk PBMC profiling left naive and antigen-experienced comparisons inconclusive. Those diversity estimates obtained from one million T cells were thought to be underestimates.

Together with a sample-barcoded 5' primer, a J-beta primer mix was included in a second PCR lasting about 7 to 12 cycles. A template-switch adaptor containing 12 random nucleotides labeled each cDNA molecule. TCRdb redid the calling of the 5' RACE reads with MiXCR, one entry per CDR3 protein. The sample has hundreds of thousands of distinct CDR3 sequences, 25% to 30% seen once. This clonotype came up a few times. The antigen remains undetermined. Looked up from germline, CDR1 is SGHRS and CDR2 is YFSETQ. V lost 4 bases and J 5 bases, leaving 21 bases between the germline ends. This CDR3 has 16 amino acids.

The receptor comes from a woman aged 80 or over in good health. This sequence joins TRBV5-1 and TRBJ2-5, with D possibly matching TRBD1 (6 bases). The material sequenced was blood. The CDR3 DNA reads TGCGCCAGCAGCAGCGAACGAACAGGGTCGGAGGAGACCCAGTACTTC. Its translation: CASSSERTGSEETQYF.